A selection of T cell receptor beta chains follows, all from one sample in a study of cytomegalovirus exposure and HLA in healthy donors. Generated by immunoSEQ multiplex PCR, the TCRdb table keeps only in-frame clones and is missing some. Altogether 75,000 to 90,000 clones are present, about 79% being singletons, with the ten largest covering less than 7%. The sequencing sample was made of PBMCs. These receptors all come from a male donor in good health and CMV-seropositive. Each CDR3 is given without its conserved first and last residue.

V gene: TRBV19; J gene: TRBJ2-7; CDR3 protein: ASSATSGSIRHYEQY
V gene: TRBV6-5; J gene: TRBJ1-6; CDR3 protein: ASSRGLDLH
V gene: TRBV5-1; J gene: TRBJ2-3; CDR3 protein: ASTLRGLAGTTDTQY
V gene: TRBV19; J gene: TRBJ2-2; CDR3 protein: ASSIGEATGELF
V gene: TRBV2; J gene: TRBJ2-3; CDR3 protein: ASSPGLQGWGTDTQY
V gene: TRBV5-4; J gene: TRBJ2-7; CDR3 protein: ASSSRDTYYEQY
V gene: TRBV19; J gene: TRBJ2-7; CDR3 protein: ASRGRGWLEQY
V gene: TRBV6-5; J gene: TRBJ2-5; CDR3 protein: ASTRGAGEFETQY
V gene: TRBV5-4; J gene: TRBJ1-1; CDR3 protein: ASSVGQSGYTEAF
V gene: TRBV9; J gene: TRBJ2-2; CDR3 protein: ASSSSAAGPRTGELF
V gene: TRBV7-9; J gene: TRBJ1-4; CDR3 protein: ASSSIDRRLNEKLF
V gene: TRBV18; J gene: TRBJ2-2; CDR3 protein: ASSPIDTGELF
V gene: TRBV5-6; J gene: TRBJ2-5; CDR3 protein: ASSLVSVNPQETQY
V gene: TRBV19; J gene: TRBJ2-7; CDR3 protein: ASIGGAYEQY
V gene: TRBV29-1; J gene: TRBJ2-5; CDR3 protein: SGRQGQETQY
V gene: TRBV11-2; J gene: TRBJ2-7; CDR3 protein: ASSFVAAGLAAEQY
V gene: TRBV11-2; J gene: TRBJ2-7; CDR3 protein: ASSPPLTGVSYEQY
V gene: TRBV6-5; J gene: TRBJ2-7; CDR3 protein: ASSRQGSYEQY
V gene: TRBV2; J gene: TRBJ1-2; CDR3 protein: ASNPDREDYGYT
V gene: TRBV27; J gene: TRBJ2-7; CDR3 protein: ASSSRQGYEQY
V gene: TRBV6-1; J gene: TRBJ2-3; CDR3 protein: ASSDTGRVTDTQY
V gene: TRBV7-6; J gene: TRBJ2-7; CDR3 protein: ASSLGGRTYEQY
V gene: TRBV29-1; J gene: TRBJ2-1; CDR3 protein: SVDSLAGSYNEQF
V gene: TRBV19; J gene: .; CDR3 protein: ASRDKTYEQY
V gene: TRBV6-5; J gene: TRBJ1-2; CDR3 protein: ASTPGDRDNYGYT
V gene: TRBV10-3; J gene: TRBJ1-1; CDR3 protein: AISDHTRTGMNTEAF
V gene: TRBV4-2; J gene: TRBJ2-5; CDR3 protein: ASSQDLTTQETQY
V gene: TRBV7-9; J gene: TRBJ1-3; CDR3 protein: ASSLLQGVGNTIY
V gene: TRBV29-1; J gene: TRBJ2-1; CDR3 protein: SVEGPSGSYNEQF
V gene: TRBV7-9; J gene: TRBJ2-7; CDR3 protein: ASSLGQMSYEQY
V gene: TRBV10-3; J gene: TRBJ1-1; CDR3 protein: AISEQLNTEAF
V gene: TRBV28; J gene: TRBJ2-7; CDR3 protein: ASREGFGTGDSEQY
V gene: TRBV27; J gene: TRBJ2-7; CDR3 protein: ASSLTGTGSYEQY
V gene: TRBV7-6; J gene: TRBJ1-1; CDR3 protein: ASSRDRGHSLAF